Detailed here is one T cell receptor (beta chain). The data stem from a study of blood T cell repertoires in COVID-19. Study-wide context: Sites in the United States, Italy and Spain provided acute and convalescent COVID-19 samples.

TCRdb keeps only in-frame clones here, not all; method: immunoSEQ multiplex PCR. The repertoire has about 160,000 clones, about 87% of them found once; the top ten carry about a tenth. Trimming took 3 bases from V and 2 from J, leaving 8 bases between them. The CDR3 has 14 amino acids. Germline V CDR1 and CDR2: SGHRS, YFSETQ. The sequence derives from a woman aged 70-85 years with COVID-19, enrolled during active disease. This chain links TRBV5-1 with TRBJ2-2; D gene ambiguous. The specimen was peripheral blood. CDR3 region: CASSSTLNTGELFF. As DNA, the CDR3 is TGCGCCAGCAGCTCTACTCTAAACACCGGGGAGCTGTTTTTT.